Listed below are T cell receptor beta chains from one sample, sequenced in a study of CD8+ T cells in alopecia areata. The data were produced by immunoSEQ multiplex PCR, yet TCRdb's version contains in-frame clones alone and is incomplete. The data contain roughly 250,000 clones, approximately 60% of them singletons. The specimen was CD4+ T cells sorted from blood, collected around week 54, from a patient treated with tofacitinib. Receptors originate from a human donor with alopecia areata. Each CDR3 is given with its conserved first and last residue. A D gene is named only where the DNA matches it firmly. Only part of the rows carry a size: once, few, many, or a class if the clone is expanded.

clone_size j_call d_call v_call cdr3_aa cdr3_nt
- TRBJ1-1 - TRBV29-1 CSVETGVTEAFF TGCAGCGTTGAAACGGGGGTCACTGAAGCTTTCTTT
- TRBJ2-5 - TRBV7-3 CASSYVRGETQYF TGTGCCAGCAGCTATGTTCGGGGGGAGACCCAGTACTTC
- TRBJ2-5 - TRBV11-2 CASSSQGYQETQYF TGTGCCAGCAGCTCCCAGGGGTACCAAGAGACCCAGTACTTC
- TRBJ2-1 TRBD2 TRBV5-4 CASSQSGGAHEQFF TGTGCCAGCTCCCAAAGCGGGGGGGCCCATGAGCAGTTCTTC
- TRBJ1-2 TRBD1 TRBV29-1 CSVQGLAGYTF TGCAGCGTACAGGGGTTGGCTGGCTACACCTTC
- TRBJ1-2 TRBD1 TRBV5-6 CASSPGQRAFYGYTF TGTGCCAGCAGCCCGGGACAGAGGGCCTTCTATGGCTACACCTTC
- TRBJ1-2 - TRBV30 CAWSVLLGYTF TGTGCCTGGAGTGTACTTCTTGGCTACACCTTC
- TRBJ2-7 - TRBV7-2 CASSLGQVPTYEQYF TGTGCCAGCAGCTTAGGACAGGTTCCAACCTACGAGCAGTACTTC
- TRBJ2-4 TRBD2 TRBV30 CAWTKRGANLSGAKNIQYF TGTGCCTGGACCAAGCGGGGGGCGAACCTATCGGGAGCCAAAAACATTCAGTACTTC
- TRBJ2-5 - TRBV13 CASSLGPLWETQYF TGTGCCAGCAGCTTAGGACCGCTTTGGGAGACCCAGTACTTC
few TRBJ2-7 - TRBV5-6 CASSLAPRGTYEQYF TGTGCCAGCAGCTTGGCCCCTCGGGGAACCTACGAGCAGTACTTC
few TRBJ1-4 - TRBV5-1 CASSLEQGREKLFF TGCGCCAGCAGCTTGGAACAGGGCCGTGAAAAACTGTTTTTT
- TRBJ1-1 TRBD1 TRBV18 CASSLGQGGTEAFF TGTGCCAGCTCGCTCGGACAGGGGGGCACTGAAGCTTTCTTT
- TRBJ2-7 TRBD2 TRBV5-1 CASSLGLAGTYEQYF TGCGCCAGCAGCTTGGGACTAGCGGGGACCTACGAGCAGTACTTC
once TRBJ1-6 - TRBV9 CASSPTPSRGVSPLHF TGTGCCAGCAGCCCTACCCCCAGCAGGGGTGTTTCACCCCTCCACTTT
once TRBJ2-7 - TRBV30 CAWSVNRVYEQYF TGTGCCTGGAGTGTAAACAGGGTATACGAGCAGTACTTC
- TRBJ1-2 - TRBV30 CAWSVLGEGYTF TGTGCCTGGAGTGTCCTCGGGGAGGGCTACACCTTC
few TRBJ2-1 - TRBV10-3 CAISPSLTGNEQFF TGTGCCATCTCTCCATCCCTTACGGGTAATGAGCAGTTCTTC
- TRBJ1-5 TRBD1 TRBV6-1 CASGMGQAHNQPQHF TGTGCCAGCGGGATGGGACAGGCGCACAATCAGCCCCAGCATTTT
few TRBJ2-2 - TRBV19 CASSRNTGELFF TGTGCCAGTAGTAGGAACACCGGGGAGCTGTTTTTT
- TRBJ2-1 - TRBV2 CASSERLASSYNEQFF TGTGCCAGCAGTGAACGGCTAGCAAGCTCCTACAATGAGCAGTTCTTC
- TRBJ1-2 - TRBV27 CASGKKGRYGYTF TGTGCCAGCGGAAAAAAAGGACGATATGGCTACACCTTC
- TRBJ2-3 TRBD2 TRBV7-9 CASSLAGGTQYF TGTGCCAGCAGCTTAGCGGGGGGGACGCAGTATTTT
- TRBJ2-5 - TRBV6-6 CASSYLGREKETQYF TGTGCCAGCAGTTACTTGGGCAGGGAGAAGGAGACCCAGTACTTC
- TRBJ1-6 - TRBV7-9 CASSFGQPNSPLHF TGTGCCAGCAGCTTCGGACAGCCTAATTCACCCCTCCACTTT
- TRBJ2-5 TRBD2 TRBV7-9 CASRPSSGGLQETQYF TGTGCCAGCAGACCTTCCAGCGGGGGGCTTCAAGAGACCCAGTACTTC
- TRBJ1-1 - TRBV29-1 CSAGHQNTEAFF TGCAGCGCCGGACACCAGAACACTGAAGCTTTCTTT
- TRBJ1-1 - TRBV2 CASKGGQYNTEAFF TGTGCCAGCAAAGGAGGACAGTATAACACTGAAGCTTTCTTT
- TRBJ2-5 - TRBV27 CASSFWGRQETQYF TGTGCCAGCAGTTTTTGGGGACGACAAGAGACCCAGTACTTC
- TRBJ1-5 - TRBV7-2 CASSPDLGSNQPQHF TGTGCCAGCAGCCCGGACCTCGGGAGCAATCAGCCCCAGCATTTT
- TRBJ1-5 - TRBV19 CASSMWAQPQHF TGTGCCAGTAGTATGTGGGCCCAGCCCCAGCATTTT